A single sample gave rise to the 23 T cell receptor beta chains below, sequenced in a study of tumor and adjacent non-tumor tissue in lung cancer listed by TCRdb under 2018. RNA was isolated from bulk, unsorted tissue, and RNA quality was assessed with a NanoDrop ND-1000 and an Agilent 2100. For the normal lung samples, distant non-tumor tissue was collected more than 3 cm away from the tumor edge. Receptor amplification or capture employed multiplex PCR. The sequencing machine was an Illumina HiSeq 2500. Following protocols modified from ARM-PCR, the researchers constructed TCRbeta libraries through three rounds of nested PCR with primers (Table S4). Using fastp trimming at Q25 and MiXCR clonotype assembly, TCRdb reanalyzed the public sequencing data and kept in-frame beta chains. Merged by CDR3 protein, the rows form single entries marked with the most common genes and DNA. The sample includes about 110,000 distinct CDR3 sequences, with around 57% observed a single time. The biggest ten clones account for 15% to 20% of the sample.

The specimen sequenced was distant non-tumor lung tissue. The receptor source for this set is a man in his 60s with non-small cell lung cancer.

This clonotype showed up many times. The chain recombines TRBV12-3 or TRBV12-4 with TRBJ2-1, with D possibly called TRBD1 or TRBD2 (5 bases each). V lost 8 bases and J lost 4, with 18 bases in between. The CDR3 is 15 amino acids. The CDR3 bases are TGTGCCAGCGTCTCTGAGGGGCAGCGGTACAATGAGCAGTTCTTC. Translation gives CASVSEGQRYNEQFF.

Details on this clonotype: The missing conserved phenylalanine or tryptophan at the end of this CDR3 makes a read error likely. The chain combines TRBV29-1 with TRBJ1-1, with TRBD1 as a possible D gene (6 bases). The V end was cut by 5 bases, the J end by 1 base, with 11 bases between. This CDR3 has 13 amino acids. The germline V gene has CDR1 SQVTM and CDR2 ANQGSEA. CDR3 protein: CSVPVTGNTEAFL. The CDR3 nucleotides read TGCAGCGTTCCCGTGACAGGGAACACTGAAGCTTTCTTA.

As for this clonotype: The conserved final phenylalanine or tryptophan is absent from the CDR3, which likely points to a read error. No DNA is shown, since the ends of the CDR3 on it are uncertain; the CDR3 is the one TCRdb lists. The rearrangement links TRBV4-3 to TRBJ2-3; TRBD2 reflects the table's D call only, with no check against the DNA. The CDR3 totals 16 residues, both ends included. Germline V gene sequence: CDR1 LGHNA, CDR2 YSLEER. The chain's CDR3 is CASSQVLAGTTGTKYL.

With respect to this clonotype: At one of its ends the junction is not consistent with the germline gene, which may arise from a read error. CDR3 bases: TGCGCCAGCACCCAGGGGACTAGCGGTCTAGCCAAAAACATTCAGAACTTC. This codes for CASTQGTSGLAKNIQNF. This chain links TRBV4-3 with TRBJ2-4; 11 nucleotides align to TRBD2. Germline assignment: CDR1 LGHNA and CDR2 YSLEER. The CDR3 contains 17 residues.

This clonotype was found many times. CDR3 nucleotide sequence: TGTGCCAGCAGCCGCTGGGGGGGACATGAGCAGTTCTTC. This translates into CASSRWGGHEQFF. The gene calls are TRBV6-5 and TRBJ2-1; 7 nucleotides align to TRBD2. The CDR3 consists of 13 residues. V lost 6 bases and J lost 8; bases outside the gene matches: 7. The germline CDR1 and CDR2 sequences are MNHEY and SVGAGI.

Ten or more counts support this clonotype. The chain employs TRBV5-5 and TRBJ2-2; perhaps TRBD2 as D (5 bases). The CDR3 totals 15 residues. V was pared by 0 bases and J by 5 bases, with 11 bases between. The germline gives CDR1 SGHKS, CDR2 YYEKEE (reference sequence). In DNA, the CDR3 is TGTGCCAGCAGCTTGGTCGGGATCGATACCGGGGAGCTGTTTTTT. Residues: CASSLVGIDTGELFF.

Note on this clonotype: One end of the junction does not line up with germline, which may come from a read error. The chain recombines TRBV7-9 with TRBJ1-1; no clear D. The length of the CDR3 is 14 residues. Germline V gene data show CDR1 as SEHNR and CDR2 as FQNEAQ (reference sequence). The CDR3 region is CASSLLGSNAEAFF. DNA for the CDR3: TGTGCCAGCAGCCTATTAGGATCGAACGCTGAAGCTTTCTTT. The whole variable domain, filled in from reference TRBV7-9 and TRBJ1-1, reads DTGVSQNPRHKITKRGQNVTFRCDPISEHNRLYWYRQTLGQGPEFLTYFQNEAQLEKSRLLSDRFSAERPKGSFSTLEIQRTEQGDSAMYLCASSLLGSNAEAFFGQGTRLTVV.

On this clonotype itself: This could be a read error, since a much larger clone is one nucleotide away. V is TRBV7-9 and J is TRBJ2-2, with D perhaps given as TRBD1 or TRBD2 (5 bases each). Per the germline V gene, CDR1 is SEHNR and CDR2 is FQNEAQ (reference sequence). This CDR3 contains 18 residues. CDR3: CASSPQPNLRANTGDLFF. Here the CDR3 DNA reads TGTGCCAGCAGCCCACAGCCAAACTTAAGGGCGAACACCGGGGACCTGTTTTTT.

This clonotype has only one observation. The junction departs from the called germline gene at one end, perhaps through a read error. J is TRBJ2-1 and V is TRBV5-1; D may correspond to TRBD1 or TRBD2 (5 bases each). The CDR3 runs to 20 residues. CDR1 and CDR2 (germline): SGHRS, YFSETQ. The CDR3 DNA is TGCGCCAGCAGCCAGGCACCGACCTCGGACATGGCGGTCGACTACAATGAACAGTTCTTC. Translated, it gives CASSQAPTSDMAVDYNEQFF.

In its sample, this clonotype was seen a few times. A much larger clone lies one base from this, so it may be a read error. The J gene is TRBJ1-1, the V gene TRBV6-5, with 9 nucleotides matching TRBD1. The CDR3 has 14 amino acids. Germline lookup yields CDR1 MNHEY and CDR2 SVGAGI. The CDR3 nucleotides read TGTGCCAGCAGTTCACAGGGGGCAGGTACTGGAGCTTTCTTT. It yields the protein CASSSQGAGTGAFF.

The chain has TRBV5-4 and TRBJ1-1, with D possibly TRBD1 on 5 matching bases. V was cut by 8 bases and J by 6 bases, with 17 bases left in between. The CDR3 spans 13 residues. Germline values: CDR1 SGHNT, CDR2 YYREEE (reference sequence). This CDR3 reads CARGLYGTAEAFF. The CDR3 DNA is TGTGCCAGAGGCTTGTATGGGACGGCTGAAGCTTTCTTT.

This clonotype was counted ten times or more. The V and J genes are TRBV6-1 and TRBJ1-4; 9 bases map to TRBD1. This CDR3 has 17 residues. Germline CDR1 is MNHNS and CDR2 is SASEGT. V lost 2 bases, J lost 11 bases, and 15 bases stayed unmatched. CDR3 sequence (DNA): TGTGCCAGCAGTGAATCCTGGGGACAGGGCCGAGGTGCCAAACTGTTTTTT. Translation: CASSESWGQGRGAKLFF.

J is TRBJ1-5 and V is TRBV12-3 or TRBV12-4; 12 bases map to TRBD1. This CDR3 region has 15 residues. V lost 9 bases to trimming and J lost 5 bases; unmatched junction nucleotides: 8. CDR3 DNA: TGTGCCAGTCAATCGGGACAGGGGGCCTATCAGCCCCAGCATTTT. Protein product: CASQSGQGAYQPQHF.

A remark on this clonotype: The junction shows a germline mismatch at one end, possibly a read error. The chain couples TRBV11-3 to TRBJ2-7, with D tentatively TRBD1 or TRBD2 (5 bases each). This CDR3 contains 13 residues. The germline CDR1 and CDR2 sequences are SGHNT and YENEEA. The chain's CDR3 is CASSLVCGGEQYF. For the CDR3, the DNA is TGTGCTAGCAGCTTAGTGTGTGGGGGCGAGCAGTACTTC.

This rearrangement joins TRBV5-6 to TRBJ2-3, with TRBD2 identical over 8 bases. This CDR3 is built from 18 residues. Per germline, CDR1 SGHDT and CDR2 YYEEEE. The ends lost 4 bases at V and 3 bases at J; junction bases unmatched: 16. This chain's CDR3 is CASSPTWGAGGGTDTQYF. CDR3 DNA: TGTGCCAGCAGCCCAACATGGGGGGCGGGAGGTGGAACAGATACGCAGTATTTT. Full variable domain (remainder filled in from reference TRBV5-6 and TRBJ2-3): DAGVTQSPTHLIKTRGQQVTLRCSPKSGHDTVSWYQQALGQGPQFIFQYYEEEERQRGNFPDRFSGHQFPNYSSELNVNALLLGDSALYLCASSPTWGAGGGTDTQYFGPGTRLTVL.

The table lists this clonotype with a few counts. This may arise from a read error, as a much more abundant clone is one base away. The chain uses TRBV4-2 and TRBJ1-6; 8 bases align to TRBD1. J was trimmed by 7 bases and V by 4 bases; bases with no gene match: 12. CDR1 LGHNA and CDR2 YNFKEQ come from the germline V gene. The CDR3 is 17 residues long. CDR3 region: CASSPMTGTGTNSPLHF. Here the CDR3 DNA reads TGTGCCAGCAGCCCGATGACCGGGACAGGAACCAATTCACCCCTCCACTTT.

This clonotype has only one observation. A much larger clone differs from this one at a single base, so this may be a read error. V usage is TRBV7-9 and J usage is TRBJ2-2; the match to TRBD2 covers 13 bases. Trimming removed 5 bases from V and 3 bases from J; junction bases left unmatched: 6. In germline, CDR1 is SEHNR, CDR2 FQNEAQ (reference sequence). The CDR3 is made up of 17 amino acids. Here the CDR3 reads CASSPAGLAGDTGELFF. CDR3 nucleotides: TGTGCCAGCAGCCCAGCCGGACTAGCGGGAGACACCGGGGAGCTGTTTTTT. Drawing the rest from reference TRBV7-9 and TRBJ2-2, the complete variable domain is DTGVSQNPRHKITKRGQNVTFRCDPISEHNRLYWYRQTLGQGPEFLTYFQNEAQLEKSRLLSDRFSAERPKGSFSTLEIQRTEQGDSAMYLCASSPAGLAGDTGELFFGEGSRLTVL.

In regard to this clonotype: The junction and the germline gene differ at one end; a read error may be behind it. V and J are TRBV12-3 or TRBV12-4 and TRBJ1-4, with D unresolved. The CDR3 is 13 amino acids. For the CDR3, the DNA is TGTGCCAGCAGTTTGTTGACTAATGAAAAGCTGTTTTTT. Translated, it gives CASSLLTNEKLFF.

As for this clonotype: A much larger clone sits a single nucleotide away, making a read error possible. The chain combines TRBV7-8 with TRBJ1-6; D ambiguous. Germline-derived CDR1 and CDR2 are SGHVS and FQNEAQ. The CDR3 has 13 amino acids. The CDR3 region is CARSLEPNSPLHF. In DNA, the CDR3 is TGTGCCAGGAGCTTAGAACCAAATTCACCCCTCCACTTT.

This clonotype was seen once. This is likely a read error, given that the CDR3 carries no conserved phenylalanine or tryptophan at its end. V gene TRBV14 combines with J gene TRBJ1-6; D call uncertain. CDR1 and CDR2 (germline): SGHDN, FVKESK. This CDR3 comprises 13 residues. V was pared by 3 bases and J by 7 bases, with 7 bases between. CDR3 sequence (DNA): TGTGCCAGCAGCCACAGCAGAAATTCACCCCTCCACTCT. This gives the protein CASSHSRNSPLHS.

This clonotype was counted between two and nine times. This sequence joins TRBV12-3 or TRBV12-4 and TRBJ2-2, with a possible D match to TRBD1 (6 bases). Trimming left V 3 bases short and J 4 bases short, with 12 bases between. CDR3 length: 15 residues. The CDR3 loop is CASSFRRGVTGELFF. The CDR3, as DNA: TGTGCCAGCAGTTTTCGCAGGGGAGTCACCGGGGAGCTGTTTTTT.

This rearrangement joins TRBV11-2 to TRBJ2-4, with no clear D. The ends were cut back, 5 bases at V and 0 bases at J, with 14 bases in the middle. This CDR3 contains 16 residues. The germline CDR1 and CDR2 sequences are SGHAT and FQNNGV. CDR3 sequence reads: CASSDQWGPAKNIQYF. CDR3 nucleotides: TGTGCCAGCAGCGACCAATGGGGTCCAGCCAAAAACATTCAGTACTTC. Together with reference TRBV11-2 and TRBJ2-4, the CDR3 gives the full variable domain: EAGVAQSPRYKIIEKRQSVAFWCNPISGHATLYWYQQILGQGPKLLIQFQNNGVVDDSQLPKDRFSAERLKGVDSTLKIQPAKLEDSAVYLCASSDQWGPAKNIQYFGAGTRLSVL.

This chain links TRBV7-2 with TRBJ2-5, with D tentatively TRBD1 or TRBD2 (5 bases each). Trimming left V 2 bases short and J 5 bases short, with 18 bases between. Germline V CDR1 and CDR2: SGHTA, FQGNSA. This CDR3 has 16 amino acids. The CDR3 reads CASSLFGRGAGETQYF. For the CDR3, the DNA is TGTGCCAGCAGCTTATTCGGTCGAGGGGCGGGTGAGACCCAGTACTTC.